Shown below are 16 T cell receptor beta chains from a single sample sequenced in a study of human T cells and chemical hapten exposure. TCRdb processed the RACE reads anew with MiXCR; each CDR3 protein has one entry. The sample holds around 85,000 distinct CDR3 sequences; 13% are singletons and the top ten take roughly 5.9%. Regarding time point: patch test 3, about 24 weeks after DPC sensitization. Treatment of the sample: therapeutic diphenylcyclopropenone sensitization with weekly scalp DPC. Sequences were derived from whole blood, sampled in connection with sensitization to the hapten diphenylcyclopropenone (DPC). These receptors originate from a woman aged 50 to 60 with alopecia areata. Some clones in this sample may be carry-over from other donors' samples.

This clonotype was observed a few times. The genes are TRBV5-1 and TRBJ2-7, with D possibly matching TRBD2 (6 bases). Trimming removed 1 base at V and 6 bases at J, with 17 bases between. Looked up from germline, CDR1 is SGHRS and CDR2 is YFSETQ. The CDR3 totals 15 residues. CDR3 sequence reads: CASSLRNAGIVEQYF. The CDR3 bases are TGCGCCAGCAGCTTGCGGAATGCGGGAATTGTCGAGCAGTACTTC.

This clonotype was detected only a few times. The chain has TRBV29-1 and TRBJ1-2, with a possible D match to TRBD1 (6 bases). Germline CDR1 is SQVTM and CDR2 is ANQGSEA. The CDR3 has 14 residues. V dropped 7 bases and J dropped 2 bases, with 17 bases sitting between them. DNA for the CDR3: TGCAGCGCTGGATATAAACAGGGAAACTATGGCTACACCTTC. This gives the protein CSAGYKQGNYGYTF.

V is TRBV20-1 and J is TRBJ2-5; D is unresolved. The CDR3 length is 11 residues. CDR1 is DFQATT, CDR2 SNEGSKA, per germline (reference sequence). Trimming removed 5 bases from V and 2 bases from J, with 6 bases in between. In DNA, the CDR3 is TGCAGTGCTTCTCAGCAAGAGACCCAGTACTTC. Amino acids: CSASQQETQYF.

The V call is TRBV5-1, the J call TRBJ2-3; D is perhaps TRBD2 (6 bases). This CDR3 has 14 amino acids. Germline assignment: CDR1 SGHRS and CDR2 YFSETQ. V was pared by 7 bases and J by 0 bases, with 12 bases between. CDR3 in amino acids: CASRRDSSTDTQYF. The CDR3 DNA follows: TGCGCCAGCCGCCGGGACTCGAGCACAGATACGCAGTATTTT.

V is TRBV7-8 and J is TRBJ2-2; 10 nucleotides match TRBD2. CDR1 is SGHVS, CDR2 FQNEAQ, per germline. J gave up 6 bases and V 5 bases, and 15 bases lay outside the gene matches. This CDR3 is 18 amino acids long. CDR3 protein: CASSQNPRAGGPAGELFF. The CDR3 DNA is TGTGCCAGCAGCCAAAACCCCCGAGCGGGAGGGCCCGCCGGGGAGCTGTTTTTT.

This clonotype was seen ten or more times. The junction shows a germline mismatch at one end, possibly a read error. The chain couples TRBV29-1 to TRBJ1-2; 10 bases match TRBD1. Germline assignment: CDR1 SQVTM and CDR2 ANQGSEA. The length of the CDR3 is 8 residues. CDR3 DNA: TGCAGCCCGGGGACAGGGGACTTC. Amino acids: CSPGTGDF.

The rearrangement uses TRBV27 and TRBJ2-7; tentative D call: TRBD2 (6 bases). CDR1 MNHEY and CDR2 SMNVEV come from the germline V gene (reference sequence). This CDR3 has 15 residues. V dropped 5 bases and J dropped 4 bases, with 18 bases sitting between them. The CDR3 DNA is TGTGCCAGCAGTCCGCCATTAGCGGACATATACGAGCAGTACTTC. As protein: CASSPPLADIYEQYF.

The genes are TRBV29-1 and TRBJ2-2; D is uncertain. Germline V CDR1 and CDR2: SQVTM, ANQGSEA. The CDR3 consists of 13 residues. V lost 5 bases, J lost 4 bases, and 11 bases lay in between. CDR3 DNA sequence: TGCAGCGTTCAGGTGTCGGGCACCGGGGAGCTGTTTTTT. Its protein product is CSVQVSGTGELFF.

The rearrangement joins TRBV4-2 to TRBJ1-4; TRBD1 matches at 7 bases. Germline V gene lookup returns CDR1 LGHNA and CDR2 YNFKEQ. V was clipped by 5 bases and J by 6 bases; unmatched bases: 12. The CDR3 has 16 residues. The CDR3 DNA sequence: TGTGCCAGCAGCACCCGACAGGGAATCATAGATGAAAAACTGTTTTTT. Translated: CASSTRQGIIDEKLFF.

The chain joins TRBV28 to TRBJ2-5, with TRBD2 matching over 9 bases. The CDR3 is 14 residues long. The ends lost 11 bases at V and 2 bases at J; junction bases unmatched: 9. CDR1 and CDR2 from the germline V gene are MDHEN and SYDVKM. CDR3 residues: CAGSTSGTQETQYF. In DNA, the CDR3 is TGTGCCGGTTCGACTAGCGGCACTCAAGAGACCCAGTACTTC.

The V call is TRBV2, the J call TRBJ1-2; D gene unclear. Germline-derived CDR1 and CDR2 are SNHLY and FYNNEI. The CDR3 runs to 13 residues. The V end lost 6 bases, the J end lost 8 bases, and 16 bases lay between the germline ends. CDR3 DNA sequence: TGTGCCAGCAGCCGACACCGAGCACAAGGCTACACCTTC. Translation gives CASSRHRAQGYTF.

This clonotype was seen a few times. The chain has TRBV12-3 or TRBV12-4 and TRBJ1-3; D is ambiguous. The CDR3 sequence is 16 residues long. With 1 base removed from V and 5 bases from J, the gap between germline ends came to 15 bases. The CDR3 sequence: CASSLGAAAPRNTIYF. The DNA for the CDR3 is TGTGCCAGCAGTTTAGGAGCGGCAGCCCCTCGAAACACCATATATTTT.

The chain recombines TRBV3-1 with TRBJ2-7; D gene ambiguous. This CDR3 spans 11 amino acids. The germline V and J ends were trimmed by 3 bases and 5 bases, with 5 bases remaining between them. Looked up from germline, CDR1 is LGHDT and CDR2 is YNNKEL (reference sequence). The CDR3 nucleotides read TGTGCCAGCAGCCAGGTCGACGAGCAGTACTTC. This translates into CASSQVDEQYF.

The genes are TRBV7-8 and TRBJ2-2; weak D call: TRBD2 (6 bases). Trimming left V 5 bases short and J 6 bases short, with 19 bases between. Per the germline V gene, CDR1 is SGHVS and CDR2 is FQNEAQ. CDR3 length equals 16 residues. The CDR3 nucleotides are TGTGCCAGCAGCCCGCTTGGGCTAGCTAGCGCCGGGGAGCTGTTTTTT. Translated: CASSPLGLASAGELFF.

Ten or more counts support this clonotype. The chain couples TRBV11-2 to TRBJ2-1, with unresolved D. The CDR3 sequence is 15 residues long. Per germline, CDR1 SGHAT and CDR2 FQNNGV. V was shortened by 5 bases and J by 9 bases, with 20 bases between the two germline ends. CDR3 in amino acids: CASSPDSISGIEQFF. The CDR3, as DNA: TGTGCCAGCAGCCCCGACTCCATTTCGGGTATTGAGCAGTTCTTC. The full variable domain, its missing parts supplied by reference TRBV11-2 and TRBJ2-1, is EAGVAQSPRYKIIEKRQSVAFWCNPISGHATLYWYQQILGQGPKLLIQFQNNGVVDDSQLPKDRFSAERLKGVDSTLKIQPAKLEDSAVYLCASSPDSISGIEQFFGPGTRLTVL.

This clonotype has just a few counts. The chain is built from TRBV18 and TRBJ2-1; 12 nucleotides align to TRBD2. The ends lost 3 bases at V and 2 bases at J; junction bases unmatched: 2. Germline V gives CDR1 KGHSH, CDR2 LQKENI. The CDR3 has 16 amino acids. CDR3 protein: CASSPPSGRAYNEQFF. The CDR3 nucleotides read TGTGCCAGCTCACCCCCTAGCGGGAGGGCCTACAATGAGCAGTTCTTC.